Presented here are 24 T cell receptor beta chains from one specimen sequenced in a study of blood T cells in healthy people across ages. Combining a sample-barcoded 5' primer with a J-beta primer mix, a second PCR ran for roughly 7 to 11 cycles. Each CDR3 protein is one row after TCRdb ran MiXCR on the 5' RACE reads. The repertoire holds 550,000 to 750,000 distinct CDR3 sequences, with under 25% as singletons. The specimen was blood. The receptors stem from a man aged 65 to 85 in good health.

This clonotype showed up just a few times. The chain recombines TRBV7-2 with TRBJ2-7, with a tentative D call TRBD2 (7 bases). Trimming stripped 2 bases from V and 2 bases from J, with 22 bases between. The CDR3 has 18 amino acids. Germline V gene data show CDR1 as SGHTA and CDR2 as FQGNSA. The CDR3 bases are TGTGCCAGCAGCTTAAGGGGGGGAACCGAGACAACGACCTACGAGCAGTACTTC. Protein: CASSLRGGTETTTYEQYF. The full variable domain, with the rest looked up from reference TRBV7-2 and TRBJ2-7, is GAGVSQSPSNKVTEKGKDVELRCDPISGHTALYWYRQSLGQGLEFLIYFQGNSAPDKSGLPSDRFSAERTGGSVSTLTIQRTQQEDSAVYLCASSLRGGTETTTYEQYFGPGTRLTVT.

CDR3 protein: CASSLTGVGGTEAFF. DNA for the CDR3: TGTGCCAGCAGCTTAACAGGCGTCGGAGGCACTGAAGCTTTCTTT. This sequence joins TRBV7-9 and TRBJ1-1; a weak D match, TRBD1 (5 bases). Between the trimmed V and J ends, which lost 2 bases and 4 bases, there was a span of 14 bases. Looked up from germline, CDR1 is SEHNR and CDR2 is FQNEAQ (reference sequence). The CDR3 covers 15 residues.

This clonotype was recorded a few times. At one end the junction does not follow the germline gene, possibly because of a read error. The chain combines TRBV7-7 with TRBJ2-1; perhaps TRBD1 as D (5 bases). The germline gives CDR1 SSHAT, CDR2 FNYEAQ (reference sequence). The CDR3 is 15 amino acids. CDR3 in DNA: TGTGCTAGCAGCTTAGGGTGGGGCTTATACAATGAGCAGTTCTTC. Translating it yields CASSLGWGLYNEQFF.

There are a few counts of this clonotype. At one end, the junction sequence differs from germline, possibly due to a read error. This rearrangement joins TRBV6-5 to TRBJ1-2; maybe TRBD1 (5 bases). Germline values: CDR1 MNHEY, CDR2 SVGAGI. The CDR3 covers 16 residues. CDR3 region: CASSDSNTAGTYGYTF. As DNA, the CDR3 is TGTGCCAGCAGTGACTCAAACACGGCGGGGACCTATGGCTACACCTTC.

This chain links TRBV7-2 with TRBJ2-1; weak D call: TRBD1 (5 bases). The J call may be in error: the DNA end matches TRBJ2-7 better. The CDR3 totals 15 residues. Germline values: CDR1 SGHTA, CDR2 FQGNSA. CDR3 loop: CASSLSVTESYEQYF. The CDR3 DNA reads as TGTGCCAGCAGCTTAAGTGTGACAGAGTCCTACGAGCAGTACTTC.

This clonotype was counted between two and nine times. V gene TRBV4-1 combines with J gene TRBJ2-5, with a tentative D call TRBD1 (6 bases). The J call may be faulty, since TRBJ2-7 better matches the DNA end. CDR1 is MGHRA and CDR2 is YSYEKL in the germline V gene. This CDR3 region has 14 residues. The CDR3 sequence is CASSQGQVGYEQYF. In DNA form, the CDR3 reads TGCGCCAGCAGCCAAGGACAGGTGGGGTACGAGCAGTACTTC.

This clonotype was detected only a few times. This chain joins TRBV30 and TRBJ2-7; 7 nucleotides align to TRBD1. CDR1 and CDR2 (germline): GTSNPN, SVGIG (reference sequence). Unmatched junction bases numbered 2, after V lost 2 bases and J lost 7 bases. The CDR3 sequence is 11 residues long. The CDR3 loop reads CAWSRGLEQYF. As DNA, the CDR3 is TGTGCCTGGAGTAGGGGGCTTGAGCAGTACTTC.

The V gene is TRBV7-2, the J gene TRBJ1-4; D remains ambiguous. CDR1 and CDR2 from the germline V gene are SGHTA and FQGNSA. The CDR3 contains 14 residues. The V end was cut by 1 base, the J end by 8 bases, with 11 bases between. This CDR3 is CASSLVPQGEKLFF. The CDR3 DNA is TGTGCCAGCAGCTTAGTACCCCAAGGGGAAAAACTGTTTTTT.

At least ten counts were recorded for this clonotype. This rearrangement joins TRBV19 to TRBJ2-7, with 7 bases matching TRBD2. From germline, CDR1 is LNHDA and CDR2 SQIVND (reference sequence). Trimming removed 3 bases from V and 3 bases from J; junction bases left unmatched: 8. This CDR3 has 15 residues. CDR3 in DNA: TGTGCCAGTAGTATTTATGCGGGAGAACTCTACGAGCAGTACTTC. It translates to CASSIYAGELYEQYF.

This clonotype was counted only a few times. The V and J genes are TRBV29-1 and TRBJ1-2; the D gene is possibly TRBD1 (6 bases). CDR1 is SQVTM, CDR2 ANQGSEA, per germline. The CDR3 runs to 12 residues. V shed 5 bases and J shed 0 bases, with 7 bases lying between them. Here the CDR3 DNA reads TGCAGCGTTCGGACAGCTAACTATGGCTACACCTTC. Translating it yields CSVRTANYGYTF.

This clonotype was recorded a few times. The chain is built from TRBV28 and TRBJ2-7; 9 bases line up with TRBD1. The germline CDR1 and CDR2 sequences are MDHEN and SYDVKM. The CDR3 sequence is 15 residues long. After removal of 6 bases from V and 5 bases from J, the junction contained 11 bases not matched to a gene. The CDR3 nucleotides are TGTGCCAGCAGCCAATCCGGACAGGGGTCCCACGAGCAGTACTTC. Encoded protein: CASSQSGQGSHEQYF.

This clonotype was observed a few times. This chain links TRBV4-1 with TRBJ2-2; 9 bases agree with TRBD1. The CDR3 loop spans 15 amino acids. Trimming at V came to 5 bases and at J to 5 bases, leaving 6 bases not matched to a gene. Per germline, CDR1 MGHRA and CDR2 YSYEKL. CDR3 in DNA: TGCGCCAGCAGCAAACAGGGGGCGGCTACCGGGGAGCTGTTTTTT. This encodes CASSKQGAATGELFF.

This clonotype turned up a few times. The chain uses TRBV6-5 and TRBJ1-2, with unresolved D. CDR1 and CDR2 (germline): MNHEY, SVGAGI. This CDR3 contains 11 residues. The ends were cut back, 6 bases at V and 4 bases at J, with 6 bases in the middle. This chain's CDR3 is CASRGFYGYTF. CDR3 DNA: TGTGCCAGCAGAGGGTTCTATGGCTACACCTTC.

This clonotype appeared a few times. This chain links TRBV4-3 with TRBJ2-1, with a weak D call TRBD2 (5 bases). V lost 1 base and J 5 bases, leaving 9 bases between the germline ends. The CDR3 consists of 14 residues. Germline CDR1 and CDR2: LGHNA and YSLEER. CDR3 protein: CASSQGPADNEQFF. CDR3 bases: TGCGCCAGCAGCCAAGGTCCAGCGGACAATGAGCAGTTCTTC.

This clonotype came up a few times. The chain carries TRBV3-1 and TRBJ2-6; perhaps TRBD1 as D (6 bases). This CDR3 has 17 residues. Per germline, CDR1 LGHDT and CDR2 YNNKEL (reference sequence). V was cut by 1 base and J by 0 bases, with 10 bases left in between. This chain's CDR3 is CASSQGTVHSGANVLTF. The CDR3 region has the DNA TGTGCCAGCAGCCAAGGGACAGTCCACTCTGGGGCCAACGTCCTGACTTTC.

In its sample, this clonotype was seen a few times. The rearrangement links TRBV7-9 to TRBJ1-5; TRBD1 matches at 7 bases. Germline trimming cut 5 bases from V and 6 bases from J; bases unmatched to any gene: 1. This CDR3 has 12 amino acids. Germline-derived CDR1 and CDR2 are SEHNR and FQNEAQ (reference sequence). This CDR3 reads CASSRDSQPQHF. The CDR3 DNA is TGTGCCAGCAGCCGGGACAGTCAGCCCCAGCATTTT. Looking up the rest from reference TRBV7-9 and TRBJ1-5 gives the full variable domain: DTGVSQNPRHKITKRGQNVTFRCDPISEHNRLYWYRQTLGQGPEFLTYFQNEAQLEKSRLLSDRFSAERPKGSFSTLEIQRTEQGDSAMYLCASSRDSQPQHFGDGTRLSIL.

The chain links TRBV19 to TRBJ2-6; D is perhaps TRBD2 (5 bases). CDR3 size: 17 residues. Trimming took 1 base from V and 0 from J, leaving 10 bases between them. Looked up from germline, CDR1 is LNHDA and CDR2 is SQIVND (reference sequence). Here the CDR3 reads CASSIVRGFSGANVLTF. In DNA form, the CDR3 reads TGTGCCAGTAGTATAGTTCGGGGATTCTCTGGGGCCAACGTCCTGACTTTC.

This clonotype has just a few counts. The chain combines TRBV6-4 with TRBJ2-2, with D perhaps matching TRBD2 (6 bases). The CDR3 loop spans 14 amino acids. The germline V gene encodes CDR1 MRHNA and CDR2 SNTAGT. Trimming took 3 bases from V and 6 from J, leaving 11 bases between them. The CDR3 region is CASSEQTRSGELFF. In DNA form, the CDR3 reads TGTGCCAGCAGTGAACAGACTAGGTCCGGGGAGCTGTTTTTT.

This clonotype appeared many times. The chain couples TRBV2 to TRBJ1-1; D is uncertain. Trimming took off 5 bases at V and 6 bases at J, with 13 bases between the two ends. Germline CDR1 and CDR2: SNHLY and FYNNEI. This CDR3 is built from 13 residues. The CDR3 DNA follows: TGTGCCAGCAGTTTCGAGCTAAGGGCTGAAGCTTTCTTT. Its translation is CASSFELRAEAFF.

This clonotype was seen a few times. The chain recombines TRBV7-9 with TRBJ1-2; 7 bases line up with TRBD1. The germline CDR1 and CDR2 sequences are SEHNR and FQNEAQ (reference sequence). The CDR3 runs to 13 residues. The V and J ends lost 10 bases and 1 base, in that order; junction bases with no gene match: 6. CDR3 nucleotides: TGTGCCATAGGGACAGAGATTAACTATGGCTACACCTTC. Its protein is CAIGTEINYGYTF.

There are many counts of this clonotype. The CDR3 here is CASSLGTSGIHNEQFF. CDR3 bases: TGTGCCAGCAGCTTGGGGACTAGCGGGATACACAATGAGCAGTTCTTC. The chain links TRBV7-9 to TRBJ2-1; TRBD2 matches at 13 bases. Trimming cost V 3 bases and J 5 bases; bases outside gene matches: 4. This CDR3 has 16 residues. Germline V gives CDR1 SEHNR, CDR2 FQNEAQ (reference sequence).

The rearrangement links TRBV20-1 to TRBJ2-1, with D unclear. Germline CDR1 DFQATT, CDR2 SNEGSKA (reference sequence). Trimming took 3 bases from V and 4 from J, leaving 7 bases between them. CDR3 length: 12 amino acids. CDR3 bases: TGCAGTGCTAGTGCCCGGTACAATGAGCAGTTCTTC. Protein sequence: CSASARYNEQFF.

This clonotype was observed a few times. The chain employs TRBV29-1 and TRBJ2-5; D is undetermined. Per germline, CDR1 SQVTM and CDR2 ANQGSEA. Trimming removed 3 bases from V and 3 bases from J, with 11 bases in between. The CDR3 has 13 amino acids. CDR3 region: CSVDKGSEETQYF. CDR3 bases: TGCAGCGTTGATAAGGGAAGCGAAGAGACCCAGTACTTC.

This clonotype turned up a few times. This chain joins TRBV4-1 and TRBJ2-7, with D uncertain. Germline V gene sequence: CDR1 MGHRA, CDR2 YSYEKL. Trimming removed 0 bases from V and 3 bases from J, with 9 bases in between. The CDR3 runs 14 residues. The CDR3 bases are TGCGCCAGCAGCCAAGATACATCGCGCTACGAGCAGTACTTC. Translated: CASSQDTSRYEQYF.